Presented here are 3 T cell receptor beta chains from one specimen sequenced in a study of blood T cells in healthy people across ages. The authors ran a second PCR of roughly 7 to 11 cycles using a sample-barcoded 5' primer and a J-beta primer mix. From the 5' RACE reads, TCRdb called clonotypes with MiXCR, one entry per CDR3 protein. The data contain about 1,400,000 distinct CDR3 sequences, 59% of them singletons. The specimen sequenced was blood. The receptors stem from a man between 18 and 29 years old in good health.

The table lists this clonotype with a few counts. This chain connects TRBV7-2 to TRBJ2-5; perhaps D is TRBD1 or TRBD2 (5 bases each). The CDR3 spans 15 residues. Germline CDR1 is SGHTA and CDR2 is FQGNSA. V was clipped by 1 base and J by 5 bases, with 14 bases between them. CDR3 residues: CASSLVIGAGETQYF. CDR3 DNA: TGTGCCAGCAGCTTAGTAATCGGGGCAGGGGAGACCCAGTACTTC.

The chain links TRBV29-1 to TRBJ2-1; tentatively, D is TRBD2 (5 bases). Per the germline V gene, CDR1 is SQVTM and CDR2 is ANQGSEA. V gave up 1 base and J gave up 9 bases, with 13 bases separating them. The CDR3 runs 13 residues. As DNA, the CDR3 is TGCAGCGTTGAAGCCTTCGAAGGAGGTGAGCAGTTCTTC. It encodes CSVEAFEGGEQFF.

The J gene is TRBJ1-2, the V gene TRBV12-3 or TRBV12-4, with a possible D match to TRBD1 (6 bases). Trimming left V 3 bases short and J 8 bases short, with 16 bases between. This CDR3 region has 14 residues. The CDR3 coding sequence is TGTGCCAGCAGTTTCGGGACATTCGTTCAGGGCTACACCTTC. Translation: CASSFGTFVQGYTF.